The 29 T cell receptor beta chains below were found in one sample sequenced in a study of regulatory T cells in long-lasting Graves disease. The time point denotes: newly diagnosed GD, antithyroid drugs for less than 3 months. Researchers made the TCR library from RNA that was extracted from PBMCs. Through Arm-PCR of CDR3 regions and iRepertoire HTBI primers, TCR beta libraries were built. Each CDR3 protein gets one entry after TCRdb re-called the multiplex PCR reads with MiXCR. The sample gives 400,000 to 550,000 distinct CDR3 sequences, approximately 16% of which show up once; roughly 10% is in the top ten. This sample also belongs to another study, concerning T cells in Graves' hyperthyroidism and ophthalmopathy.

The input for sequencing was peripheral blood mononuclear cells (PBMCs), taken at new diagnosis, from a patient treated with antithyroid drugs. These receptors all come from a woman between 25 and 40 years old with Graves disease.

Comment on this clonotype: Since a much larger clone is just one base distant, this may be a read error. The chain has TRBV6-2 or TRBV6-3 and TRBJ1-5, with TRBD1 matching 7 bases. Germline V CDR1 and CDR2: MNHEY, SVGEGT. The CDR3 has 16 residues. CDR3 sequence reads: CASSRLRQGGNQSQHF. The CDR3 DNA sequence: TGTGCCAGCAGCCGCCTGAGGCAGGGGGGCAATCAGTCCCAGCATTTT.

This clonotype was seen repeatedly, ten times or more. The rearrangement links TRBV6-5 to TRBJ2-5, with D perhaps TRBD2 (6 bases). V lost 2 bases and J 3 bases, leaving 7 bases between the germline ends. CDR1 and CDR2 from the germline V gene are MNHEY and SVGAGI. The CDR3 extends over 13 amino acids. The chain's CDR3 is CASSYTGEETQYF. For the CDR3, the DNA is TGTGCCAGCAGTTACACGGGAGAAGAGACCCAGTACTTC.

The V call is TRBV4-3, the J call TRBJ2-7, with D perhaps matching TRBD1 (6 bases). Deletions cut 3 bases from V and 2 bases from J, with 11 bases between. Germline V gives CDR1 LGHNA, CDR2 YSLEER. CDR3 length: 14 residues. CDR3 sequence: CASSQDSPPYEQYF. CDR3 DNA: TGCGCCAGCAGCCAGGACAGTCCGCCCTACGAGCAGTACTTC.

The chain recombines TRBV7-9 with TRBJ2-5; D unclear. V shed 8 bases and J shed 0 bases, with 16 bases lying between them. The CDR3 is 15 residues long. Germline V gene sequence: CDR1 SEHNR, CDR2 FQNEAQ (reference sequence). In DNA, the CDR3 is TGTGCCAGCCGTCCTGCGATCCAGTACCAAGAGACCCAGTACTTC. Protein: CASRPAIQYQETQYF.

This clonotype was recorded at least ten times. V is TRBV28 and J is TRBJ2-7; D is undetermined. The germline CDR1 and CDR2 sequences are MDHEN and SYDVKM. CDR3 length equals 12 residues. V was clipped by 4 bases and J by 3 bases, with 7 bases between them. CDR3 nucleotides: TGTGCCAGCAGTTCGACCCTCTACGAGCAGTACTTC. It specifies CASSSTLYEQYF.

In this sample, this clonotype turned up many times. CDR3 sequence: CASSPRTADYEQYF. In DNA form, the CDR3 reads TGTGCCAGCTCACCAAGGACAGCTGACTACGAGCAGTACTTC. The V and J genes are TRBV18 and TRBJ2-7, with D maybe TRBD1 (6 bases). Trimming removed 2 bases at V and 3 bases at J, with 11 bases between. This CDR3 has 14 residues. The V gene's germline CDR1 is KGHSH and CDR2 LQKENI.

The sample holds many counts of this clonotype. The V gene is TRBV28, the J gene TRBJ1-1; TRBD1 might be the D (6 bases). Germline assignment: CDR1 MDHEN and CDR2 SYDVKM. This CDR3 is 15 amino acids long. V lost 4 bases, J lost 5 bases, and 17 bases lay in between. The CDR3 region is CASSSPRGVRTEAFF. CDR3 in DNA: TGTGCCAGCAGTTCTCCAAGGGGGGTGAGAACTGAAGCTTTCTTT.

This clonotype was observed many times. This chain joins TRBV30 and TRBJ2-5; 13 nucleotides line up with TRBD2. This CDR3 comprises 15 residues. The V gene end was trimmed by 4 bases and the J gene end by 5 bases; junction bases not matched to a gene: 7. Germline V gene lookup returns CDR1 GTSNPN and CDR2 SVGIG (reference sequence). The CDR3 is CAWKEGLAGKETQYF. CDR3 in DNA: TGTGCCTGGAAGGAGGGACTAGCGGGAAAGGAGACCCAGTACTTC.

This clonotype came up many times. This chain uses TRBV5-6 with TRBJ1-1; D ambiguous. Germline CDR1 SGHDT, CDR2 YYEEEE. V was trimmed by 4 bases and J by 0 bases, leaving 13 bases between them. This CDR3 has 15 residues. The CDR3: CASSGGLRMNTEAFF. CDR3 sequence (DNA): TGTGCCAGCAGCGGAGGGTTAAGGATGAACACTGAAGCTTTCTTT.

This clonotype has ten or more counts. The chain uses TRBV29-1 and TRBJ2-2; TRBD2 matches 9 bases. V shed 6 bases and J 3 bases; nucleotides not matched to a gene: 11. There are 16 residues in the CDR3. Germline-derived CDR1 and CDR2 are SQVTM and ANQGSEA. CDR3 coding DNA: TGCAGCGTCCCGACTAGCGGTGACCTTGACACCGGGGAGCTGTTTTTT. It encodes CSVPTSGDLDTGELFF.

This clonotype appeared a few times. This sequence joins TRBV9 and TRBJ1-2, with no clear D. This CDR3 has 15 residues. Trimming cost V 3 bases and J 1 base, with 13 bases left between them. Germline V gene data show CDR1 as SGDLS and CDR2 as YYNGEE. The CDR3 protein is CASSARLGGNYGYTF. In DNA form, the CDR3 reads TGTGCCAGCAGCGCCCGCTTAGGAGGTAACTATGGCTACACCTTC.

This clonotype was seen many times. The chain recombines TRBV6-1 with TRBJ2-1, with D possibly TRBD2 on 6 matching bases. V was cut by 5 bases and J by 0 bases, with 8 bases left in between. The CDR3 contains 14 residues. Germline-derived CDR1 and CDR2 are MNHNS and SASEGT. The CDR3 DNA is TGTGCCAGCAGTATGACTAGCTCCTACAATGAGCAGTTCTTC. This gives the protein CASSMTSSYNEQFF.

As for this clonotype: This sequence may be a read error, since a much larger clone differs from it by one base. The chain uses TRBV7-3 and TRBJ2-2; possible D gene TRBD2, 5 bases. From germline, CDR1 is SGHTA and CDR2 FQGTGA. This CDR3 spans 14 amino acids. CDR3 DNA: TGTGCCAGCAGCTTACCCTCGAACACCGGGGAGCTGTCTTTT. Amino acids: CASSLPSNTGELSF.

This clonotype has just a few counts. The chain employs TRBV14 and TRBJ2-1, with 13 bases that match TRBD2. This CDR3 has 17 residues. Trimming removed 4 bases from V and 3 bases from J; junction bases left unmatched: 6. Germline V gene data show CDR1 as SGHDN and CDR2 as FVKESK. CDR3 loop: CASSPPTSGGFYNEQFF. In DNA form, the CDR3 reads TGTGCCAGCAGCCCACCGACTAGCGGGGGGTTCTACAATGAGCAGTTCTTC.

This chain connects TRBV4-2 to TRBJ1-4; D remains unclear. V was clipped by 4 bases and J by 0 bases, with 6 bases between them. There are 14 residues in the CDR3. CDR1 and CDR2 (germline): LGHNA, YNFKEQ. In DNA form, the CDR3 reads TGTGCCAGCAGCCGGCTGGCAACTAATGAAAAACTGTTTTTT. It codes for CASSRLATNEKLFF.

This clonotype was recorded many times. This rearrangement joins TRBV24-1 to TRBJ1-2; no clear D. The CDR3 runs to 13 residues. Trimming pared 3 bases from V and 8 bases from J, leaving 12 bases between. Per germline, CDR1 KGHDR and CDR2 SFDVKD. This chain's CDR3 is CATSDPGLTGYTF. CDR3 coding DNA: TGTGCCACCAGTGATCCAGGCTTAACGGGCTACACCTTC.

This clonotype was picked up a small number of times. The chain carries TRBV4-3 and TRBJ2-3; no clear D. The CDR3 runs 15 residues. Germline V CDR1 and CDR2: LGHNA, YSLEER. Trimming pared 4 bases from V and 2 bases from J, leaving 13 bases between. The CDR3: CASSRSFSITDTQYF. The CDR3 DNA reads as TGCGCCAGCAGCCGTTCCTTTTCCATCACAGATACGCAGTATTTT.

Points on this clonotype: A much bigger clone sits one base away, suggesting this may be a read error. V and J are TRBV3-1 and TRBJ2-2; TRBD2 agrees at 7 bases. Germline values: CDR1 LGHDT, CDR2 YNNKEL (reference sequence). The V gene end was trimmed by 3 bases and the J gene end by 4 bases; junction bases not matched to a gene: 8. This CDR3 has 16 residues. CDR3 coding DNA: TGTGCCAGCAGCCACTCCGGGACTACGATCACCGGGGAGCTGTTTTTT. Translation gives CASSHSGTTITGELFF.

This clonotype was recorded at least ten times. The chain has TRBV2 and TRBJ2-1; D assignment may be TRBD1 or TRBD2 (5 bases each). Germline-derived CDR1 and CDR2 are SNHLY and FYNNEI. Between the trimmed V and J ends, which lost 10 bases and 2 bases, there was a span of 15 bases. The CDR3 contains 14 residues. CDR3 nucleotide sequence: TGTGCCACACCCCGGGACCCCGCCTACAATGAGCAGTTCTTC. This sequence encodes CATPRDPAYNEQFF.

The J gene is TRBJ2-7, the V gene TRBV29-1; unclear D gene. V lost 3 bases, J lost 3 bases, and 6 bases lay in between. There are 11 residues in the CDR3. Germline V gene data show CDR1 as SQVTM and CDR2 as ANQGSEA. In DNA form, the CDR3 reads TGCAGCGTTGACGAAGGCTACGAGCAGTACTTC. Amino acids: CSVDEGYEQYF.

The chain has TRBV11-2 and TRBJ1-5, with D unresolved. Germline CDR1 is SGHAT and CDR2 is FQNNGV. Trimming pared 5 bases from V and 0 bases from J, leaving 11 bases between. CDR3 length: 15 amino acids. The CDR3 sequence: CASSAAEYSNQPQHF. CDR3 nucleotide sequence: TGTGCCAGCAGCGCTGCGGAATATAGCAATCAGCCCCAGCATTTT.

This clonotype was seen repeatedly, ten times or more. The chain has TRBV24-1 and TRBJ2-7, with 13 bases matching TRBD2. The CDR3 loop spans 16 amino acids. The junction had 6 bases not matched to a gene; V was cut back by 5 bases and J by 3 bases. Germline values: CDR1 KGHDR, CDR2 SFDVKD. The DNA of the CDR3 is TGTGCCACCAGTGCCGGGACTAGCGGGGAAATCTACGAGCAGTACTTC. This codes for CATSAGTSGEIYEQYF.

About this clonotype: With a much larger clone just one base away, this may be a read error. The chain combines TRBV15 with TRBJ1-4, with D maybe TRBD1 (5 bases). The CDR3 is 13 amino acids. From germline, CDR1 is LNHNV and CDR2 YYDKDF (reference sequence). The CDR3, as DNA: TGTGCCACCGGCAGAGATGAGGGGGAAAAACTGTTTTTT. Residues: CATGRDEGEKLFF.

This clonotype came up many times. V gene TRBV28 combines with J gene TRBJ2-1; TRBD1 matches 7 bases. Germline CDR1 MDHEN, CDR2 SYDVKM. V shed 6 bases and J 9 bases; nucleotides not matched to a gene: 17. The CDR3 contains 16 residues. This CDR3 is CASSHISGQKRSEQFF. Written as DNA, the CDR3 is TGTGCCAGCAGCCACATATCGGGACAGAAGCGTAGTGAGCAGTTCTTC. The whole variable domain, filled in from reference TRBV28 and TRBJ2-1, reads DVKVTQSSRYLVKRTGEKVFLECVQDMDHENMFWYRQDPGLGLRLIYFSYDVKMKEKGDIPEGYSVSREKKERFSLILESASTNQTSMYLCASSHISGQKRSEQFFGPGTRLTVL.

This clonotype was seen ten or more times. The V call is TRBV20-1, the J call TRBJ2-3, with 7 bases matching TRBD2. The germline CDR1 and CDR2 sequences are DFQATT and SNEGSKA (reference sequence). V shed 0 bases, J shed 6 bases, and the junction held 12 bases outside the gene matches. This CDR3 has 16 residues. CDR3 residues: CSARDFLAGERDTQYF. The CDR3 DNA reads TGCAGTGCTAGAGATTTTCTGGCGGGAGAAAGGGATACGCAGTATTTT.

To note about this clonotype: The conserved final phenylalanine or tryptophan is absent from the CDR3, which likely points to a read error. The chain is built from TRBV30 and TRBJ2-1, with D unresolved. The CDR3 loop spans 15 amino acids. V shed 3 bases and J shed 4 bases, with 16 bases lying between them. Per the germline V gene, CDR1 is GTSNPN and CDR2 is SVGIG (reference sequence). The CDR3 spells CAWSAGYQLYNEQFL. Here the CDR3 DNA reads TGTGCCTGGAGCGCCGGGTACCAATTATACAATGAGCAGTTCCTC.

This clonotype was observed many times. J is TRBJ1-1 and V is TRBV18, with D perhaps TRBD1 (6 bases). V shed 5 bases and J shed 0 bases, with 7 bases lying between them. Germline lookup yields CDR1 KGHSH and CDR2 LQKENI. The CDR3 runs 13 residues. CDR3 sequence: CASSAGVNTEAFF. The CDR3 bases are TGTGCCAGCTCAGCAGGGGTGAACACTGAAGCTTTCTTT.

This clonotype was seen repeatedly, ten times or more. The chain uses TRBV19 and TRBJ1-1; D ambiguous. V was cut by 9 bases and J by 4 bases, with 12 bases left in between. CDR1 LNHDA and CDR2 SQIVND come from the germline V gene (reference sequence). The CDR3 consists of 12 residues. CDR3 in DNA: TGTGCCAGCAGCATACGGGGCACTGAAGCTTTCTTT. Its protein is CASSIRGTEAFF. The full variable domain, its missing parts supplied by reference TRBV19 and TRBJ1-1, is DGGITQSPKYLFRKEGQNVTLSCEQNLNHDAMYWYRQDPGQGLRLIYYSQIVNDFQKGDIAEGYSVSREKKESFPLTVTSAQKNPTAFYLCASSIRGTEAFFGQGTRLTVV.

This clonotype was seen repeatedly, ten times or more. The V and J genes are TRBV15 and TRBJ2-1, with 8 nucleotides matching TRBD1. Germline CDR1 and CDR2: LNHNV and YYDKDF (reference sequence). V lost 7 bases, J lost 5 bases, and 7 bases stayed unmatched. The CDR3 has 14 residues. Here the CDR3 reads CATTRGTGNNEQFF. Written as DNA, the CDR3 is TGTGCCACCACCCGGGGGACAGGCAACAATGAGCAGTTCTTC.